The 11 T cell receptor beta chains listed next were all sequenced from one sample in a study of ipilimumab plus nivolumab after autologous stem cell transplantation. The method was immunoSEQ multiplex PCR; TCRdb's version includes in-frame clones alone and lacks a portion of them. This sample has some 650 clones, with 74% found just once. This specimen consisted of PBMCs, obtained in a trial of ipilimumab plus nivolumab as post-transplant consolidation. The receptor set was obtained from a male donor with diffuse large B-cell lymphoma.

J is TRBJ2-3 and V is TRBV5-1; the match to TRBD1 covers 8 bases. J was trimmed by 4 bases and V by 0 bases; bases with no gene match: 7. CDR3 length: 16 residues. CDR1 SGHRS and CDR2 YFSETQ come from the germline V gene. In DNA form, the CDR3 reads TGCGCCAGCAGCTTGGGGGGCAGGGGGCGATCAGATACGCAGTATTTT. Encoded protein: CASSLGGRGRSDTQYF.

The rearrangement links TRBV14 to TRBJ1-1, with 8 nucleotides matching TRBD1. Germline values: CDR1 SGHDN, CDR2 FVKESK. With 2 bases clipped from V and 4 bases from J, the junction kept 6 bases outside the gene matches. This CDR3 has 15 amino acids. The CDR3 reads CASSQQGALSTEAFF. In nucleotides, the CDR3 is TGTGCCAGCAGCCAACAGGGGGCCTTAAGCACTGAAGCTTTCTTT.

The chain carries TRBV19 and TRBJ2-3; 10 nucleotides line up with TRBD2. With V trimmed by 5 bases and J by 4 bases, 9 bases remained unmatched. Germline CDR1 LNHDA, CDR2 SQIVND (reference sequence). This CDR3 region has 16 residues. CDR3 loop: CASSVASGGASDTQYF. The DNA of the CDR3 is TGTGCCAGTAGTGTCGCCAGCGGGGGGGCCTCAGATACGCAGTATTTT.

V usage is TRBV7-2 and J usage is TRBJ1-5; tentatively, D is TRBD1 (5 bases). In germline, CDR1 is SGHTA, CDR2 FQGNSA. V lost 2 bases and J lost 5, with 16 bases in between. The CDR3 totals 16 residues. The CDR3 is CASSLRPRGGDQPQHF. CDR3 nucleotides: TGTGCCAGCAGCTTACGGCCTCGTGGAGGGGATCAGCCCCAGCATTTT.

In its sample, this clone ranks as hyperexpanded. This chain joins TRBV13 and TRBJ1-4; D is possibly TRBD1 (6 bases). The germline V and J ends were trimmed by 6 bases and 4 bases, with 12 bases remaining between them. Per germline, CDR1 PRHDT and CDR2 FYEKMQ (reference sequence). This CDR3 spans 14 amino acids. CDR3 sequence reads: CASSLGGYNEKLFF. The DNA of the CDR3 is TGTGCCAGCAGTCTCGGGGGCTATAATGAAAAACTGTTTTTT.

The chain couples TRBV9 to TRBJ1-6, with D unresolved. The CDR3 consists of 14 residues. CDR1 SGDLS and CDR2 YYNGEE come from the germline V gene. With 4 bases removed from V and 4 bases from J, the gap between germline ends came to 9 bases. The CDR3 sequence: CASSLGSYNSPLHF. CDR3 coding DNA: TGTGCCAGCAGCTTAGGGTCTTATAATTCACCCCTCCACTTT.

This clone is large (0.1 to 1%) by share. Other DNA sequences of this sample code for an identical CDR3. The chain couples TRBV6-1 to TRBJ2-2; unclear D gene. V lost 6 bases and J lost 4, with 15 bases in between. This CDR3 comprises 15 residues. Per the germline V gene, CDR1 is MNHNS and CDR2 is SASEGT. CDR3 residues: CASSQSRWGTGELFF. CDR3 sequence (DNA): TGTGCCAGCAGCCAATCAAGGTGGGGCACCGGGGAGCTGTTTTTT.

The rearrangement joins TRBV2 to TRBJ2-1; 7 nucleotides align to TRBD2. V trimming: 3 bases; J trimming: 8 bases; junction bases outside the gene matches: 13. Germline-derived CDR1 and CDR2 are SNHLY and FYNNEI. There are 16 residues in the CDR3. CDR3: CASSDIGLGGADEQFF. The CDR3 nucleotides read TGTGCCAGCAGTGACATAGGACTAGGAGGGGCCGATGAGCAGTTCTTC.

This sequence joins TRBV6-5 and TRBJ1-2; the D gene is possibly TRBD1 (5 bases). The germline V and J ends were trimmed by 4 bases and 0 bases, with 15 bases remaining between them. CDR3 length: 16 residues. Germline V gives CDR1 MNHEY, CDR2 SVGAGI. The CDR3 spells CASSFTQGRTNYGYTF. The CDR3, as DNA: TGTGCCAGCAGTTTCACCCAGGGACGGACTAACTATGGCTACACCTTC.

The chain uses TRBV28 and TRBJ1-3; 10 positions match TRBD1. Germline V gene data show CDR1 as MDHEN and CDR2 as SYDVKM. J was trimmed by 2 bases and V by 3 bases; bases with no gene match: 1. The CDR3 is made up of 15 amino acids. The CDR3 DNA sequence: TGTGCCAGCAGTTTGGGGACAGGGGCTGGAAACACCATATATTTT. Its translation is CASSLGTGAGNTIYF.

This chain connects TRBV6-6 to TRBJ1-1; possibly TRBD1 for D (6 bases). V was cut by 6 bases and J by 3 bases, with 17 bases left in between. CDR3 size: 15 residues. The germline V gene has CDR1 MNHNY and CDR2 SVGAGI (reference sequence). Here the CDR3 DNA reads TGTGCCAGCAGGCCTGTTACAGGGTGGTACACTGAAGCTTTCTTT. Translated, it gives CASRPVTGWYTEAFF.